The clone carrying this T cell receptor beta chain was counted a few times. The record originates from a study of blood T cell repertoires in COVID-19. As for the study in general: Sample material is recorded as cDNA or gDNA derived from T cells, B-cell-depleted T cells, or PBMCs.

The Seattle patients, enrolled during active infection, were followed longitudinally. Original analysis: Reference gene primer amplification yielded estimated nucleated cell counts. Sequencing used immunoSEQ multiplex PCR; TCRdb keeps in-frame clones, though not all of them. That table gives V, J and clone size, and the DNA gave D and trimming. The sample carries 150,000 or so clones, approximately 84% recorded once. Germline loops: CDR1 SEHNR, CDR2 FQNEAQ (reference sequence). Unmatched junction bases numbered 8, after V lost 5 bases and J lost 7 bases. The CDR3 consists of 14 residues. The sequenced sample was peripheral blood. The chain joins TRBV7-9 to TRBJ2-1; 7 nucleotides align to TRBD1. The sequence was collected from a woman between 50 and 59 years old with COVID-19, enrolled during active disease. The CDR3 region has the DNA TGTGCCAGCAGCAACCTGACAGGGTGGAATGAGCAGTTCTTC. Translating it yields CASSNLTGWNEQFF.